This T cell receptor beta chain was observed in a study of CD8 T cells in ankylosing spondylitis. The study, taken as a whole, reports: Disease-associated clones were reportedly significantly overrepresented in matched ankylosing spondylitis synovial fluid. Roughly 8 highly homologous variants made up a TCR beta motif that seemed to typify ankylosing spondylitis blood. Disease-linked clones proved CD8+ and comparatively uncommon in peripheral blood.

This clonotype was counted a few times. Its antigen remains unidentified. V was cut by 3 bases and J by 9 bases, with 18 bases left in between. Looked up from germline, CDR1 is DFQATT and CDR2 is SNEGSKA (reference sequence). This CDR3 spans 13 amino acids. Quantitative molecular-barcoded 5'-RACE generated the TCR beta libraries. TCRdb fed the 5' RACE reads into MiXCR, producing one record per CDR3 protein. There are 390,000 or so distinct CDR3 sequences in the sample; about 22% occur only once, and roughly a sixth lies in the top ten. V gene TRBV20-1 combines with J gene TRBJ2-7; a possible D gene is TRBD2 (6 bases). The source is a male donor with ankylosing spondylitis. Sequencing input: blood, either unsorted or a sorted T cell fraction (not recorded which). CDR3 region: CSASHTRAGLQYF. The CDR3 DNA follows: TGCAGTGCTAGCCACACCCGAGCGGGTTTGCAGTACTTC.